The TCR beta chain under discussion was sequenced for a study of cytomegalovirus exposure and HLA in healthy donors. Across the study: Both the 120 or so validation repertoires and the 500 to 700 first-cohort repertoires used the same platform, as reported by a later analysis. General study findings and limits: According to the study, roughly 180 TCR beta chains were cytomegalovirus-associated. Subsequent analysis showed first-cohort TCR clusters tending to co-occur in over a hundred validation repertoires.

V was clipped by 0 bases and J by 0 bases, with 12 bases between them. The CDR3 is made up of 16 amino acids. CDR1 is MGHRA, CDR2 YSYEKL, per germline. On this clone itself: Its antigen remains unidentified.

TCRdb's copy holds only in-frame clones and misses some; the assay was immunoSEQ multiplex PCR. The repertoire has more than 250,000 clones, 75% to 90% of them found once; the top ten carry 0.65% to 0.85%. The sequencing sample was made of PBMCs. The V gene is TRBV4-1, the J gene TRBJ2-7; the D is unclear. The sequence was obtained from a woman younger than 30 in good health and CMV-seronegative. CDR3 amino acids: CASSQDGQASSYEQYF. CDR3 DNA sequence: TGCGCCAGCAGCCAAGATGGGCAGGCGAGCTCCTACGAGCAGTACTTC.